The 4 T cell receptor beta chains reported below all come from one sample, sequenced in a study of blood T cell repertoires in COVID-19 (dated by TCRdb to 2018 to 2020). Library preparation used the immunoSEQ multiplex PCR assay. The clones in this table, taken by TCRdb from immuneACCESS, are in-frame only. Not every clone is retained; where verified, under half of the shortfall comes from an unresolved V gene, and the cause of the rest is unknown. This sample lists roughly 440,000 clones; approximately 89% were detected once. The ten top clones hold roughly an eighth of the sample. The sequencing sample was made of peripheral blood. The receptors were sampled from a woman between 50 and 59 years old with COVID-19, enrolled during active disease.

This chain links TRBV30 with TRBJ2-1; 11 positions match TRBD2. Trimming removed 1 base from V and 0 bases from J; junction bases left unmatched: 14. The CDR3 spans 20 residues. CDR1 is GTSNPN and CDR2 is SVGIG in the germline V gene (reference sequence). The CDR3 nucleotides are TGTGCCTGGAGTGCGGGTAGATTTAGCGGGGGGGCGAGCTCCTACAATGAGCAGTTCTTC. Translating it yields CAWSAGRFSGGASSYNEQFF.

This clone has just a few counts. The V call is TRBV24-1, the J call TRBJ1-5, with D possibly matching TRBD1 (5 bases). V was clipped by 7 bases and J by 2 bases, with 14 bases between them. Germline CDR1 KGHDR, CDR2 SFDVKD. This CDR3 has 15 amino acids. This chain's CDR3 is CATSARRGGNQPQHF. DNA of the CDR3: TGTGCCACCAGCGCTAGAAGGGGTGGCAATCAGCCCCAGCATTTT.

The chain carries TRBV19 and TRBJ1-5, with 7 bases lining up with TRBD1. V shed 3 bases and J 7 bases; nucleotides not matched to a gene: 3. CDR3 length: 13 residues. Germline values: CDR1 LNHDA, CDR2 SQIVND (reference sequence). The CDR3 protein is CASSMTGYQPQHF. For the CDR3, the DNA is TGTGCCAGTAGTATGACAGGGTACCAGCCCCAGCATTTT. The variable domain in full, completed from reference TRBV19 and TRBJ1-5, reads DGGITQSPKYLFRKEGQNVTLSCEQNLNHDAMYWYRQDPGQGLRLIYYSQIVNDFQKGDIAEGYSVSREKKESFPLTVTSAQKNPTAFYLCASSMTGYQPQHFGDGTRLSIL.

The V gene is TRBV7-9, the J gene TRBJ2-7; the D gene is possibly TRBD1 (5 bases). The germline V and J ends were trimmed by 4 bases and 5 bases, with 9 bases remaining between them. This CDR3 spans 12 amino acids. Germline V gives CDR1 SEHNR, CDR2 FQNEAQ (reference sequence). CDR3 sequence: CASSSSRDEQYF. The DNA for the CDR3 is TGTGCCAGCAGCTCGAGCAGGGACGAGCAGTACTTC.